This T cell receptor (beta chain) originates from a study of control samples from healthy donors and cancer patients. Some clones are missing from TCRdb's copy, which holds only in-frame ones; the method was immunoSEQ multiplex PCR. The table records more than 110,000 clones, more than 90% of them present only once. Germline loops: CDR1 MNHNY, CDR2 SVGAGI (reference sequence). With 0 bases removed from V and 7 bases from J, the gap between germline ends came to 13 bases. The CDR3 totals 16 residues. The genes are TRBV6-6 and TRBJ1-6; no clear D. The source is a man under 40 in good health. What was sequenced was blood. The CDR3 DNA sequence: TGTGCCAGCAGTTACTCTGAAGGACGGAAGAATTCACCCCTCCACTTT. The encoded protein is CASSYSEGRKNSPLHF.